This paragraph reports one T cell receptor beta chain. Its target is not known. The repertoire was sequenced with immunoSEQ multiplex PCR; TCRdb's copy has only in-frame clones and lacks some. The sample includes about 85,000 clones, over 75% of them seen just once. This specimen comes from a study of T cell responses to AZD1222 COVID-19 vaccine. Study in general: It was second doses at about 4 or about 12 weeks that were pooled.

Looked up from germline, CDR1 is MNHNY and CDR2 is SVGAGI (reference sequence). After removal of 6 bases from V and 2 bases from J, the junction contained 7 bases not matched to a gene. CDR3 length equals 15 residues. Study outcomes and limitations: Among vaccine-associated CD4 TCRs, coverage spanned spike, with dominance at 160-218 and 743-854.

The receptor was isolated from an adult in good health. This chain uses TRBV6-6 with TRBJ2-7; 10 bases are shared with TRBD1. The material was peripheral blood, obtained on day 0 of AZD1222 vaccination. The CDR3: CASRPGTGVTYEQYF. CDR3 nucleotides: TGTGCCAGCAGACCCGGGACAGGGGTCACCTACGAGCAGTACTTC.